Here is one TCR beta chain with its context. Its antigen is currently not known. Within one base of it there is no much larger clone, and no base qualities were kept. TCRbeta CDR3 regions were amplified from genomic DNA using the immunoSEQ Assay, a bias-controlled multiplex PCR. For the original study's pipeline: The number of nucleated cells in each sample was estimated from the amplification of reference gene primers within the assay. To quantify the absolute abundance of each unique TCRbeta CDR3 rearrangement, sequence reads were collapsed and filtered. Productive Simpson clonality was computed per sample as the square root of Simpson's diversity index over productive rearrangements. TCRdb's version of the immuneACCESS table is confined to in-frame rearrangements and falls short of the full clone set. An unresolved V gene accounts for under half of the shortfall where checked; the remainder is of unknown origin. The V and J calls and clone size come from that table; D and trimming were worked out from the DNA. Present in this sample are under 200,000 clones, about 84% of which were seen just once. The ten largest clones capture 4.5% to 7% of the sample.

This record comes from a study of blood T cell repertoires in COVID-19 (dated by TCRdb to about 2020). General notes on the study: Collaborator samples came from the United States, Italy and Spain and covered acute and convalescent phases of COVID-19. Where HLA class I and class II types were available, the types were taken from metadata supplied by the sample provider, not from assay-based typing. Nearly every sample came with metadata listing a de-identified subject ID, COVID-19 status, age in years and sex. The repertoires were released in a freely available public database meant as a resource for research on the immune response to SARS-CoV-2. Samples came from the ongoing ImmuneRACE study (first 160 participants) plus 1,254 subjects from 6 global collaborators. The prospective study material was composed of cDNA or gDNA derived from T cells, B-cell-depleted T cells, or PBMCs. The dataset comprised deeply sampled blood TCRbeta repertoires from subjects exposed to, actively infected with, or recovered from COVID-19. Overall study results and their limits: The amount of clinical and demographic metadata varied by source and participant and was provided uncurated.

From the cysteine through the phenylalanine, the CDR3 covers 16 amino acids. Left in the record is the CDR3 DNA by itself, 48 bases read in frame from the first base. For CDR1 and CDR2, the germline V gene (reference sequence) lists MNHEY and SMNVEV. Trimming takes 3 bases from V and 2 bases from J, and the germline ends sit 14 bases apart. Enrolling through a virtual design, the prospective study's participants ranged in age from roughly 18 to 89 years and lived across 24 United States geographic areas. Cohort assignment in the prospective study relied on participant-reported clinical history from a screening survey and a study questionnaire. Each participant in the prospective study had whole blood, serum and a nasopharyngeal or oropharyngeal swab collected by mobile phlebotomists. Over a roughly 2-month period, participants in the prospective study had the option of providing additional blood draws and questionnaires. Before DNA extraction, blood samples from the prospective study were shipped at room temperature or frozen.

The sequencing input was PBMCs or T cells enriched from blood (not recorded which). This chain joins TRBV27 to TRBJ2-1; tentative D gene TRBD1, with 8 bases matching. This TCR came from a man aged 40-49 years with acute COVID-19. The CDR3 reads as follows: CASSFSQGGAYNEQFF. The sequenced DNA: TGTGCCAGCAGTTTTTCACAGGGGGGGGCCTACAATGAGCAGTTCTTC.